These 10 T cell receptor beta chains were all obtained from the same sample, sequenced in a study of T cell repertoires in cytomegalovirus infection. These receptors are not linked to any known antigen. TCRdb re-analysed the reads in MiXCR, keeping a single row per CDR3 protein. The sample has some 920,000 distinct CDR3 sequences, about a third seen once; the top ten hold more than 13%. The starting material was cultured CD8+ T cells from PBMCs, obtained from culture after CMV antigen stimulation. These receptors originate from a human donor in good health (CMV status not recorded). Some clones in this sample may be carry-over from other donors' samples.

The chain links TRBV27 to TRBJ2-6; TRBD1 agrees at 10 bases. The CDR3 runs 18 residues. Germline V gene data show CDR1 as MNHEY and CDR2 as SMNVEV (reference sequence). J was trimmed by 0 bases and V by 0 bases; bases with no gene match: 2. The CDR3, as DNA: TGTGCCAGCAGTTTATCTAGGACAGGGGGCTCTGGGGCCAACGTCCTGACTTTC. Translated: CASSLSRTGGSGANVLTF.

This rearrangement joins TRBV4-1 to TRBJ2-1, with D unclear. Germline CDR1 is MGHRA and CDR2 is YSYEKL. The CDR3 is made up of 17 amino acids. Trimming removed 0 bases from V and 12 bases from J, with 24 bases in between. CDR3 bases: TGCGCCAGCAGCCAAGATCCCCCCCGTGAGGCAGCGCTAAGGCAGTTCTTC. Protein sequence: CASSQDPPREAALRQFF.

The rearrangement uses TRBV12-3 or TRBV12-4 and TRBJ2-3; D is unresolved. The CDR3 is made up of 15 amino acids. V was shortened by 6 bases and J by 3 bases, with 16 bases between the two germline ends. The CDR3 DNA reads TGTGCCAGCAGGGTCTTAGGAGCCCAGACAGATACGCAGTATTTT. It encodes CASRVLGAQTDTQYF.

The V call is TRBV9, the J call TRBJ2-2; D unclear. Trimming left V 2 bases short and J 4 bases short, with 6 bases between. The CDR3 is 13 residues long. Germline CDR1 SGDLS, CDR2 YYNGEE. In DNA form, the CDR3 reads TGTGCCAGCAGCGTTCCGTCCACCGGGGAGCTGTTTTTT. Its translation: CASSVPSTGELFF.

This chain uses TRBV15 with TRBJ2-5; D not resolved. Trimming left V 8 bases short and J 0 bases short, with 7 bases between. Germline lookup yields CDR1 LNHNV and CDR2 YYDKDF (reference sequence). The CDR3 length is 12 residues. The CDR3 sequence is CATSWYQETQYF. The CDR3 coding sequence is TGTGCCACCTCCTGGTACCAAGAGACCCAGTACTTC.

This clonotype was detected a few times. The V call is TRBV19, the J call TRBJ1-5, with 11 bases lining up with TRBD1. V lost 4 bases and J lost 4; bases outside the gene matches: 6. Germline V gene sequence: CDR1 LNHDA, CDR2 SQIVND (reference sequence). The CDR3 contains 16 residues. CDR3 in DNA: TGTGCCAGTAGTAGGGACAGGGGGAAGAGGAATCAGCCCCAGCATTTT. As protein: CASSRDRGKRNQPQHF.

This clonotype showed up just a few times. The gene calls are TRBV5-1 and TRBJ1-1; no firm D call. The CDR3 is made up of 15 amino acids. Germline lookup yields CDR1 SGHRS and CDR2 YFSETQ. V was clipped by 4 bases and J by 5 bases, with 18 bases between them. The CDR3 DNA reads as TGCGCCAGCAGCCTTCGGGGATTAGGAGAGACTGAAGCTTTCTTT. Translated, it gives CASSLRGLGETEAFF.

The CDR3 here is CASSLDRATQFF. CDR3 bases: TGTGCCAGCAGTCTCGACAGGGCAACGCAGTTCTTC. The chain uses TRBV12-3 or TRBV12-4 and TRBJ2-1; 7 bases line up with TRBD1. V lost 5 bases to trimming and J lost 12 bases; unmatched junction nucleotides: 7. CDR3 size: 12 residues.

The V gene is TRBV5-6, the J gene TRBJ2-1; 9 positions agree with TRBD1. This CDR3 spans 16 amino acids. From germline, CDR1 is SGHDT and CDR2 YYEEEE. J was trimmed by 7 bases and V by 3 bases; bases with no gene match: 11. This chain's CDR3 is CASSSGQGPRYNEQFF. CDR3 nucleotides: TGTGCCAGCAGCTCCGGACAGGGGCCGCGATATAATGAGCAGTTCTTC.

This clonotype was observed at least ten times. CDR3: CASSGERDGRFYGYTF. The CDR3 nucleotides read TGTGCCAGCAGCGGAGAACGGGACGGACGCTTCTATGGCTACACCTTC. The chain carries TRBV7-9 and TRBJ1-2; maybe TRBD1 (5 bases). In germline, CDR1 is SEHNR, CDR2 FQNEAQ (reference sequence). V was pared by 5 bases and J by 4 bases, with 20 bases between. The CDR3 is made up of 16 amino acids.